The 21 T cell receptor beta chains below come from one sample, sequenced in a study of T cell repertoires in cytomegalovirus infection. TCRdb fed the reads into MiXCR, producing one record per CDR3 protein. The repertoire holds over 450,000 distinct CDR3 sequences, with approximately 11% as singletons. The sample was PBMCs. The receptor source for this set is a human donor in good health (CMV status not recorded). Some clones in this sample may be carry-over from other donors' samples.

This clonotype was detected many times. The chain joins TRBV7-2 to TRBJ1-6; D gene unclear. V lost 5 bases and J 7 bases, leaving 9 bases between the germline ends. The CDR3 covers 13 residues. CDR1 and CDR2 from the germline V gene are SGHTA and FQGNSA. CDR3 in amino acids: CASSPPGNSPLHF. The CDR3 DNA follows: TGTGCCAGCAGCCCTCCGGGGAATTCACCCCTCCACTTT.

The rearrangement links TRBV30 to TRBJ1-1, with D perhaps matching TRBD1 (5 bases). CDR3 length equals 11 residues. Trimming stripped 5 bases from V and 11 bases from J, with 15 bases between. CDR1 and CDR2 from the germline V gene are GTSNPN and SVGIG (reference sequence). The CDR3 loop reads CAWGEGLRAFF. The DNA for the CDR3 is TGTGCCTGGGGTGAGGGGCTTCGGGCTTTCTTT. The variable domain in full, completed from reference TRBV30 and TRBJ1-1, reads SQTIHQWPATLVQPVGSPLSLECTVEGTSNPNLYWYRQAAGRGLQLLFYSVGIGQISSEVPQNLSASRPQDRQFILSSKKLLLSDSGFYLCAWGEGLRAFFGQGTRLTVV.

The J gene is TRBJ1-5, the V gene TRBV20-1; D may be TRBD1 (6 bases). Germline assignment: CDR1 DFQATT and CDR2 SNEGSKA (reference sequence). The length of the CDR3 is 11 residues. V was clipped by 6 bases and J by 7 bases, with 10 bases between them. The CDR3 here is CSAGGHQPQHF. The DNA for the CDR3 is TGCAGTGCGGGGGGGCACCAGCCCCAGCATTTT.

The chain links TRBV7-9 to TRBJ1-5, with a weak D call TRBD1 (5 bases). The V end was cut by 5 bases, the J end by 9 bases, with 14 bases between. CDR3 length: 13 amino acids. Germline CDR1 SEHNR, CDR2 FQNEAQ (reference sequence). Written as DNA, the CDR3 is TGTGCCAGCAGCGCGCCGGGGGGGGGGCCCCAGCATTTT. Its protein product is CASSAPGGGPQHF.

This clonotype was counted ten times or more. The chain combines TRBV5-4 with TRBJ2-5; weak D call: TRBD2 (6 bases). Germline lookup yields CDR1 SGHNT and CDR2 YYREEE (reference sequence). Trimming removed 2 bases from V and 5 bases from J, with 13 bases in between. CDR3 length equals 14 residues. CDR3 in amino acids: CASSFRTGEETQYF. CDR3 DNA: TGTGCCAGCAGCTTTCGTACGGGAGAGGAGACCCAGTACTTC.

This clonotype was observed many times. This chain uses TRBV19 with TRBJ2-5; no definite D call. The CDR3 loop spans 13 amino acids. V was clipped by 5 bases and J by 5 bases, with 12 bases between them. CDR1 is LNHDA and CDR2 is SQIVND in the germline V gene (reference sequence). For the CDR3, the DNA is TGTGCCAGTAGTTCGGGTCAATGGGAGACCCAGTACTTC. This encodes CASSSGQWETQYF. Filled out from reference TRBV19 and TRBJ2-5, the complete variable domain reads DGGITQSPKYLFRKEGQNVTLSCEQNLNHDAMYWYRQDPGQGLRLIYYSQIVNDFQKGDIAEGYSVSREKKESFPLTVTSAQKNPTAFYLCASSSGQWETQYFGPGTRLLVL.

This clonotype was counted ten times or more. V is TRBV28 and J is TRBJ2-1; D is unclear. V was clipped by 6 bases and J by 9 bases, with 9 bases between them. The germline V gene encodes CDR1 MDHEN and CDR2 SYDVKM. CDR3 length equals 11 residues. In DNA form, the CDR3 reads TGTGCCAGCAGCCCCGATAGTGAGCAGTTCTTC. Protein product: CASSPDSEQFF. Combining the CDR3 with reference TRBV28 and TRBJ2-1 gives the whole variable domain DVKVTQSSRYLVKRTGEKVFLECVQDMDHENMFWYRQDPGLGLRLIYFSYDVKMKEKGDIPEGYSVSREKKERFSLILESASTNQTSMYLCASSPDSEQFFGPGTRLTVL.

Concerning this clonotype: Possible read error: a much larger clone is one base away. The final CDR3 position lacks the conserved phenylalanine or tryptophan, pointing to a likely read error. This chain links TRBV19 with TRBJ1-5; no clear D. The CDR3 runs to 14 residues. CDR1 and CDR2 from the germline V gene are LNHDA and SQIVND (reference sequence). Trimming stripped 0 bases from V and 5 bases from J, with 8 bases between. Here the CDR3 reads CASSIDRGDQPQHL. The CDR3 bases are TGTGCCAGTAGTATAGATCGGGGAGATCAGCCCCAGCATCTT.

The V call is TRBV4-2, the J call TRBJ2-6, with 11 bases matching TRBD2. There are 20 residues in the CDR3. V was clipped by 0 bases and J by 2 bases; unmatched bases: 9. Looked up from germline, CDR1 is LGHNA and CDR2 is YNFKEQ. In nucleotides, the CDR3 is TGTGCCAGCAGCCAAGAGCATAGCGGGAGGGCAGCCGCTGGGGCCAACGTCCTGACTTTC. It yields the protein CASSQEHSGRAAAGANVLTF.

The rearrangement links TRBV4-2 to TRBJ2-3, with D tentatively TRBD1 (6 bases). Germline loops: CDR1 LGHNA, CDR2 YNFKEQ. The CDR3 spans 15 residues. V dropped 1 base and J dropped 8 bases, with 16 bases sitting between them. CDR3 loop: CASSQVEGVSLTQYF. CDR3 sequence (DNA): TGTGCCAGCAGCCAAGTAGAGGGGGTGAGCCTTACGCAGTATTTT.

This clonotype was found many times. The chain has TRBV7-9 and TRBJ1-1; tentatively, D is TRBD1 (6 bases). The CDR3 length is 15 residues. Trimming pared 5 bases from V and 1 base from J, leaving 14 bases between. CDR1 and CDR2 (germline): SEHNR, FQNEAQ (reference sequence). CDR3 sequence: CASSLRGGANTEAFF. The CDR3 DNA reads as TGTGCCAGCAGCCTAAGGGGGGGCGCGAACACTGAAGCTTTCTTT. Based on the CDR3 plus reference TRBV7-9 and TRBJ1-1, the full variable domain is DTGVSQNPRHKITKRGQNVTFRCDPISEHNRLYWYRQTLGQGPEFLTYFQNEAQLEKSRLLSDRFSAERPKGSFSTLEIQRTEQGDSAMYLCASSLRGGANTEAFFGQGTRLTVV.

This clonotype was counted many times. The rearrangement uses TRBV5-4 and TRBJ2-7; 9 bases are shared with TRBD2. This CDR3 region has 15 residues. CDR1 and CDR2 (germline): SGHNT, YYREEE (reference sequence). V lost 4 bases, J lost 5 bases, and 10 bases stayed unmatched. CDR3 residues: CASSVPGTSFDEQYF. CDR3 sequence (DNA): TGTGCCAGCAGCGTCCCCGGGACTAGCTTCGACGAGCAGTACTTC.

This clonotype was observed many times. V is TRBV6-1 and J is TRBJ1-1; D perhaps matches TRBD1 (5 bases). The CDR3 spans 15 residues. CDR1 and CDR2 from the germline V gene are MNHNS and SASEGT. V was trimmed by 6 bases and J by 5 bases, leaving 19 bases between them. The CDR3 region is CASRPYRGGGTEAFF. The CDR3 region has the DNA TGTGCCAGCAGGCCCTACCGGGGGGGTGGAACTGAAGCTTTCTTT.

In its sample, this clonotype was seen a few times. Since a much larger clone is just one base distant, this may be a read error. V usage is TRBV19 and J usage is TRBJ1-2; D uncertain. The V end lost 6 bases, the J end lost 5 bases, and 13 bases lay between the germline ends. Germline-derived CDR1 and CDR2 are LNHDA and SQIVND (reference sequence). The CDR3 covers 13 residues. For the CDR3, the DNA is TGTGCCAGTAGCCGCGGGCGAGGGTATGGCTACACCTTC. Protein: CASSRGRGYGYTF.

This clonotype showed up many times. This chain connects TRBV28 to TRBJ2-3; 9 bases are a match to TRBD2. V was pared by 6 bases and J by 2 bases, with 15 bases of the junction left unmatched. CDR3 size: 18 residues. From germline, CDR1 is MDHEN and CDR2 SYDVKM. The CDR3 DNA reads TGTGCCAGCAGGTTGGGTCTAGCGGGGACAACCCTCACAGATACGCAGTATTTT. Its translation: CASRLGLAGTTLTDTQYF.

This clonotype has ten or more counts. The chain links TRBV7-6 to TRBJ2-7, with TRBD1 matching 10 bases. The CDR3 spans 15 residues. The junction had 5 bases not matched to a gene; V was cut back by 5 bases and J by 1 base. Germline CDR1 is SGHVS and CDR2 is FNYEAQ. The CDR3 region is CASSPDRGLSYEQYF. The CDR3 nucleotides are TGTGCCAGCAGCCCCGACAGGGGGCTTTCCTACGAGCAGTACTTC.

The chain couples TRBV2 to TRBJ2-5; the match to TRBD1 covers 10 bases. J gave up 4 bases and V 6 bases, and 17 bases lay outside the gene matches. This CDR3 has 18 residues. Germline V CDR1 and CDR2: SNHLY, FYNNEI. DNA of the CDR3: TGTGCCAGCAGCGCTCTCTCCTGGGACAGGGGTTTGGGAGAGACCCAGTACTTC. It specifies CASSALSWDRGLGETQYF.

This clonotype came up many times. The J gene is TRBJ2-4, the V gene TRBV2; 9 bases are a match to TRBD1. CDR3 length: 14 residues. J gave up 6 bases and V 6 bases, and 6 bases lay outside the gene matches. Germline CDR1 and CDR2: SNHLY and FYNNEI. DNA for the CDR3: TGTGCCAGCAGAGTCACAGGGGGCGGAAACATTCAGTACTTC. Protein sequence: CASRVTGGGNIQYF. The whole variable domain, remainder taken from reference TRBV2 and TRBJ2-4, is EPEVTQTPSHQVTQMGQEVILRCVPISNHLYFYWYRQILGQKVEFLVSFYNNEISEKSEIFDDQFSVERPDGSNFTLKIRSTKLEDSAMYFCASRVTGGGNIQYFGAGTRLSVL.

Many counts were recorded for this clonotype. The chain employs TRBV12-3 or TRBV12-4 and TRBJ2-6; D is unresolved. This CDR3 has 14 amino acids. The V end lost 9 bases, the J end lost 9 bases, and 18 bases lay between the germline ends. The CDR3 DNA is TGTGCCAGACAGAGGCAGGCCCTTGGCAACGTCCTGACTTTC. Its translation is CARQRQALGNVLTF.

The table lists this clonotype with a few counts. The chain has TRBV11-2 and TRBJ2-2, with TRBD1 identical over 9 bases. The V gene's germline CDR1 is SGHAT and CDR2 FQNNGV. The junction had 8 bases not matched to a gene; V was cut back by 3 bases and J by 6 bases. The length of the CDR3 is 16 residues. The CDR3: CASSFLGQGIAGELFF. CDR3 DNA: TGTGCCAGCAGCTTCCTCGGACAGGGGATTGCCGGGGAGCTGTTTTTT.

This chain uses TRBV12-3 or TRBV12-4 with TRBJ2-7; no clear D gene. The V end lost 8 bases, the J end lost 4 bases, and 18 bases lay between the germline ends. This CDR3 contains 14 residues. The CDR3 is CASSRARVGYEQYF. CDR3 DNA sequence: TGTGCCAGCTCACGGGCCCGGGTTGGTTACGAGCAGTACTTC.